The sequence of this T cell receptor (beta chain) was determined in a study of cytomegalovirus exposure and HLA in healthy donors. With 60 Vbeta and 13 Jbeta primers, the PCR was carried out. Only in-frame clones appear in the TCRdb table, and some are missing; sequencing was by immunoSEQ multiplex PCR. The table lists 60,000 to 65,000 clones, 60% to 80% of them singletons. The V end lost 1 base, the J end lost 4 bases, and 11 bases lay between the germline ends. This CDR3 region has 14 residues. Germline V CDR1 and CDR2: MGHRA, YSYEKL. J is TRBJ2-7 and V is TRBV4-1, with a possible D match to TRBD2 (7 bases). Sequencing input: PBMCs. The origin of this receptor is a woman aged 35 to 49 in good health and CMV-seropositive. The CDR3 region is CASSQGGGLYEQYF. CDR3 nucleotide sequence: TGCGCCAGCAGCCAAGGGGGGGGGCTTTACGAGCAGTACTTC.